The T cell receptor beta chain under discussion was sequenced for a study of CD8+CD57+ T cells in acquired aplastic anemia. The overall study: The mean DNA yield obtained from sorted CD4+ and CD8+ cells came to roughly 3.4 ug.

This clonotype was seen many times. The template for TCR beta VDJ and CDR3 sequence profiling was genomic DNA. TCRdb reanalysed the reads using MiXCR and keeps one entry per CDR3 protein. The sample consists of 150,000 to 200,000 distinct CDR3 sequences, approximately 48% of them appearing once. The trim removed 1 base at V and 5 bases at J, leaving 6 bases unmatched. This CDR3 has 15 residues. Germline V gene data show CDR1 as SGDLS and CDR2 as YYNGEE. Only patients with CD8+CD57+ cell expansion on flow cytometry were chosen for sequencing. As a group, the patients uniformly had severe acquired aplastic anemia.

The sequenced material came from sorted CD4+, CD8+, or CD8+CD57+ T cells (not recorded which) from PBMCs. V and J are TRBV9 and TRBJ2-5; 9 bases match TRBD2. The receptor was derived from a human donor with aplastic anemia. The CDR3 bases are TGTGCCAGCAGCGTACAGAGCGGGGGGCCCGAGACCCAGTACTTC. This translates into CASSVQSGGPETQYF.